The clone carrying this T cell receptor (beta chain) was seen only a few times. This sample was included in a study of blood T cell repertoires in COVID-19. CDR1 WSHSY and CDR2 SAAADI come from the germline V gene. With V trimmed by 7 bases and J by 4 bases, 10 bases remained unmatched. The CDR3 is made up of 15 amino acids. Sequencing was performed with immunoSEQ multiplex PCR; in TCRdb, only in-frame clones are kept and a portion is missing. This table holds 250,000 to 350,000 clones, around 91% found once. The sequence came from a woman aged 55-70 years with acute or convalescent COVID-19. Sequenced sample: peripheral blood. The chain links TRBV10-2 to TRBJ1-2; TRBD1 agrees at 9 bases. CDR3 sequence reads: CASTRGQGAGYGYTF. CDR3 bases: TGCGCCAGCACTAGGGGACAGGGAGCGGGCTATGGCTACACCTTC.